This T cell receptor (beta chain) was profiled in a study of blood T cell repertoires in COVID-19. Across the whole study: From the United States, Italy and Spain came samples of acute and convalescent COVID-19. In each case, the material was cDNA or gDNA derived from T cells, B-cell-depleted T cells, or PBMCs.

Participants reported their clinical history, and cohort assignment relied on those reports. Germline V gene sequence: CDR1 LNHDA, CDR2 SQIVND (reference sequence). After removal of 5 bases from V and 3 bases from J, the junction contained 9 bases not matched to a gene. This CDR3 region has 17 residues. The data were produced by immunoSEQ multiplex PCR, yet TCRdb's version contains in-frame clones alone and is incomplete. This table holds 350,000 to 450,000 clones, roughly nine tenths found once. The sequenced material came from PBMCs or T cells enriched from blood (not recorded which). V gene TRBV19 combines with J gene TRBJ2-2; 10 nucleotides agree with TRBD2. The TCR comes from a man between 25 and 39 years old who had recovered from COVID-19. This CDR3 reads CASSPDLAGGDTGELFF. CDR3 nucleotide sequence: TGTGCCAGTAGTCCGGATTTAGCGGGAGGAGACACCGGGGAGCTGTTTTTT.